This TCR beta chain was captured in a study of PD-L1 blockade in urothelial cancer. J gave up 6 bases and V 4 bases, and 17 bases lay outside the gene matches. The germline V gene has CDR1 SGHRS and CDR2 YFSETQ. The CDR3 contains 17 residues. The data were produced by immunoSEQ multiplex PCR, yet TCRdb's version contains in-frame clones alone and is incomplete. The sample has 30,000 to 40,000 clones, more than 80% seen once. The sequences come from PBMCs, collected around atezolizumab (anti-PD-L1) treatment. This sequence originates from a man in his 70s with urothelial cancer. The rearrangement joins TRBV5-1 to TRBJ2-7; 9 positions agree with TRBD1. CDR3 coding DNA: TGCGCCAGCAGCCAACGGCCCCCGGGACAGGGTTCGAGCGAGCAGTACTTC. This sequence encodes CASSQRPPGQGSSEQYF. Complete variable domain (other parts from reference TRBV5-1 and TRBJ2-7): KAGVTQTPRYLIKTRGQQVTLSCSPISGHRSVSWYQQTPGQGLQFLFEYFSETQRNKGNFPGRFSGRQFSNSRSEMNVSTLELGDSALYLCASSQRPPGQGSSEQYFGPGTRLTVT.